This TCR beta chain came from a study of cytotoxic CD8 clonotypes in ibrutinib-treated CLL. V was cut by 7 bases and J by 4 bases, with 20 bases left in between. The CDR3 runs to 15 residues. The V gene's germline CDR1 is ENHRY and CDR2 SYGVKD. Investigators sourced approximately 2 micrograms of genomic DNA from cryopreserved PBMCs for TCR beta libraries. Depth targeted 1 in 200,000 to 1 in 1 million T cells, averaging 10x coverage per clonotype. This table comes from immunoSEQ multiplex PCR, and its TCRdb copy is limited to in-frame clones, with some not included. The sample holds approximately 92,000 clones, roughly three quarters seen once. On this clone itself: Its target is unknown.

Study findings and constraints: There were differences in sampling times between sustained-remission and progressing patients. Contraction or stability on treatment characterized the public clonotypes, which were uncommon.

The chain couples TRBV10-3 to TRBJ2-7; D possibly uses TRBD1 or TRBD2 (5 bases each). Here the sequenced sample was PBMCs, taken after 24 months of ibrutinib treatment. The TCR comes from a human donor with chronic lymphocytic leukemia. The DNA for the CDR3 is TGTGCCATCAAGGGGCTGGCTAGCAGTGGGTACGAGCAGTACTTC. Protein product: CAIKGLASSGYEQYF.